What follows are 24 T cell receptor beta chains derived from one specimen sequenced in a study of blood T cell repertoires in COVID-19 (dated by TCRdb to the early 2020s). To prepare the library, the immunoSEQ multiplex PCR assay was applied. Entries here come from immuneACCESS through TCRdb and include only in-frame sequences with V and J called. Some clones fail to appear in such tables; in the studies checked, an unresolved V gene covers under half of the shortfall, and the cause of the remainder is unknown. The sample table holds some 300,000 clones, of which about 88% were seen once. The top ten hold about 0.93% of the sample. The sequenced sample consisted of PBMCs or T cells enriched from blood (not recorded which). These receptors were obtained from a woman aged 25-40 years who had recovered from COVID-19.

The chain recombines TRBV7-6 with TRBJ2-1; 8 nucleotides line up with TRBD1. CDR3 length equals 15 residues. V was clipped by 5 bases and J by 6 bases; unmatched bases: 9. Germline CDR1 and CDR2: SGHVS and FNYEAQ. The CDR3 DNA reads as TGTGCCAGCAGCCACCCAGGGGGCTTGGGCAATGAGCAGTTCTTC. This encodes CASSHPGGLGNEQFF.

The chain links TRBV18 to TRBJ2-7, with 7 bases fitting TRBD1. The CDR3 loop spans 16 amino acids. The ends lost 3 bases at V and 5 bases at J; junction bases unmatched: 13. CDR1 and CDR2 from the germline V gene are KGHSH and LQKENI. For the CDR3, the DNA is TGTGCCAGCTCACCCTTGCGTGGAGCAGGGGGAAACGAGCAGTACTTC. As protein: CASSPLRGAGGNEQYF.

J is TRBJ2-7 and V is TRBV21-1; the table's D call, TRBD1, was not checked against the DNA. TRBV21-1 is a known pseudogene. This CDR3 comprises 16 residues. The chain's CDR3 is CASSKEMRQGRYEQYF. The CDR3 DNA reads TGTGCCAGCAGCAAAGAAATGAGACAGGGACGTTACGAGCAGTACTTC.

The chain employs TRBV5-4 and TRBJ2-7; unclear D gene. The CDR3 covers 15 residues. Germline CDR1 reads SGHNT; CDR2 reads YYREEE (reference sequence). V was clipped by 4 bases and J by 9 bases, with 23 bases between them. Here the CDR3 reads CASSAEQKVVLGQYF. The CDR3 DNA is TGTGCCAGCAGCGCAGAACAGAAGGTGGTATTGGGGCAGTACTTC.

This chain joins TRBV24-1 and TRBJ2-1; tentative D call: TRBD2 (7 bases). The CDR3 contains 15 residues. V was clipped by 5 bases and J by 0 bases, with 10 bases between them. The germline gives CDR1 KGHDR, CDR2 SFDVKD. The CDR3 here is CATSVAGASYNEQFF. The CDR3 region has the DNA TGTGCCACCAGTGTTGCGGGGGCCTCCTACAATGAGCAGTTCTTC.

The CDR3 reads CASSPPVPERGNNEQFF. The CDR3 region has the DNA TGTGCCAGCAGCCCCCCAGTTCCCGAGCGGGGGAACAATGAGCAGTTCTTC. The rearrangement uses TRBV5-6 and TRBJ2-1; 8 nucleotides match TRBD2. Trimming took 4 bases from V and 5 from J; bases not matched to a gene: 14. Germline assignment: CDR1 SGHDT and CDR2 YYEEEE. The CDR3 has 17 amino acids.

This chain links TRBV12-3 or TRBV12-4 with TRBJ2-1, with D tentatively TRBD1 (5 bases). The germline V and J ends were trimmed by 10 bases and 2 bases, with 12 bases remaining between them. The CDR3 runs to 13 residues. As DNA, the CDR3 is TGTGCCACCACCTGGGGCACCTACAATGAGCAGTTCTTC. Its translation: CATTWGTYNEQFF.

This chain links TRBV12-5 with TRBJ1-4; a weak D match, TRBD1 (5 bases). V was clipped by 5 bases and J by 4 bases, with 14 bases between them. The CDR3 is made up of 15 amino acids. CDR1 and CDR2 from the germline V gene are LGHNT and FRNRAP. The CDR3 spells CASGLDSSSNEKLFF. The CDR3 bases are TGTGCTAGTGGTCTCGACAGCTCTAGTAATGAAAAACTGTTTTTT.

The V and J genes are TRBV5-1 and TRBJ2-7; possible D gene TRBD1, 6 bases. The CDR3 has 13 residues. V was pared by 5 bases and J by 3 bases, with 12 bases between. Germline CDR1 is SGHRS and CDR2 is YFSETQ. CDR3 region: CASSRQEDYEQYF. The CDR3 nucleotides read TGCGCCAGCAGTCGACAGGAGGACTACGAGCAGTACTTC.

For the CDR3, the DNA is TGTGCCAGCAGCCAACCTGACAGGGGAAATCAGCCCCAGCATTTT. It is translated as CASSQPDRGNQPQHF. The gene calls are TRBV16 and TRBJ1-5; 8 bases are a match to TRBD1. The CDR3 consists of 15 residues. Losses at the gene ends were 2 bases for V and 4 bases for J; bases not matched to a gene: 4. CDR1 and CDR2 from the germline V gene are KGHSY and FQNENV.

The CDR3 sequence: CASSLGPKTGDEQYF. Here the CDR3 DNA reads TGTGCCAGCAGCTTAGGGCCCAAGACAGGGGACGAGCAGTACTTC. This chain joins TRBV7-9 and TRBJ2-7; 8 bases are shared with TRBD1. This CDR3 region has 15 residues. Germline lookup yields CDR1 SEHNR and CDR2 FQNEAQ (reference sequence). The junction had 7 bases not matched to a gene; V was cut back by 1 base and J by 5 bases.

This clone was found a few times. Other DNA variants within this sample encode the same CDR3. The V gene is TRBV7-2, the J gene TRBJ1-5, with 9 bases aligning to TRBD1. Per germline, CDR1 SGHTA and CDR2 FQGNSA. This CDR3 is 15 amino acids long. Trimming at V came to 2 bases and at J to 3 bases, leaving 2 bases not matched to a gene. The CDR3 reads CASSLRTGVNQPQHF. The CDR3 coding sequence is TGTGCCAGCAGCTTAAGGACAGGGGTCAATCAGCCCCAGCATTTT.

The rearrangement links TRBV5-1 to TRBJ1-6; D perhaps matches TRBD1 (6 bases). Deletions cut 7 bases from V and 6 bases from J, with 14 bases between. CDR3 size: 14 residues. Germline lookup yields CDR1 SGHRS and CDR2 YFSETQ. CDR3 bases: TGCGCCAGCGAAACAGGGTCCGGTAATTCACCCCTCCACTTT. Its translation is CASETGSGNSPLHF.

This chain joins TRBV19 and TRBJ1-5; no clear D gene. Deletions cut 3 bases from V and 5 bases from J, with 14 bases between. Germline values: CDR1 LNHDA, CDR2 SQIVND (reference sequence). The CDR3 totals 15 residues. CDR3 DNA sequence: TGTGCCAGTAGTATCCCGGGGTCCCAATATCAGCCCCAGCATTTT. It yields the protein CASSIPGSQYQPQHF.

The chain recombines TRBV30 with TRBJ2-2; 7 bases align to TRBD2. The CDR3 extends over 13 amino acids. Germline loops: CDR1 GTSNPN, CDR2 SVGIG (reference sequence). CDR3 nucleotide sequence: TGTGCTGGGGGGGTCCCCAACACCGGGGAGCTGTTTTTT. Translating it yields CAGGVPNTGELFF.

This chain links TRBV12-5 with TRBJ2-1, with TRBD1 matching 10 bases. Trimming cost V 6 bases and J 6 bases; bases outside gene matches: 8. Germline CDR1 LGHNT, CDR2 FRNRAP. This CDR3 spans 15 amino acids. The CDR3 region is CASGSGQGGSNEQFF. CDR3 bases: TGTGCTAGTGGCTCCGGACAGGGGGGGAGCAATGAGCAGTTCTTC.

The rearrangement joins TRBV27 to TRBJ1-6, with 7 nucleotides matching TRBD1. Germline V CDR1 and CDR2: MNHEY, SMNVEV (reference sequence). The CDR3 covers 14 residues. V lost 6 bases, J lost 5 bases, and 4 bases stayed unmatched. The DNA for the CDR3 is TGTGCCAGCAGCCCGGGACAGCATAATTCACCCCTCCACTTT. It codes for CASSPGQHNSPLHF.

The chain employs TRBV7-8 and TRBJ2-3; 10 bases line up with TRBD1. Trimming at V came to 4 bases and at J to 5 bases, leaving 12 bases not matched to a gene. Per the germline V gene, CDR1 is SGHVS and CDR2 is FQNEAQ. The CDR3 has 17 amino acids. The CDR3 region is CASSSTGGPLVRDTQYF. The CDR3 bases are TGTGCCAGCAGCTCGACAGGGGGCCCTCTGGTCCGAGATACGCAGTATTTT.

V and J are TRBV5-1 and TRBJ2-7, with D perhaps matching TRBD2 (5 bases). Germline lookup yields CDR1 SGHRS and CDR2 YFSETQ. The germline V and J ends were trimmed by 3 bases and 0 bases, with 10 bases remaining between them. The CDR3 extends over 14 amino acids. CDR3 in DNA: TGCGCCAGCAGCTGGTCGGACTTCTCCTACGAGCAGTACTTC. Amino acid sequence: CASSWSDFSYEQYF.

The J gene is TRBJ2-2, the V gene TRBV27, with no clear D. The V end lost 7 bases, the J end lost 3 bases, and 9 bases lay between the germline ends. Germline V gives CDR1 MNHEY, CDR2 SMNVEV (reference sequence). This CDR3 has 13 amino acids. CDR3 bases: TGTGCCAGCACCCCGGTCTACACCGGGGAGCTGTTTTTT. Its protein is CASTPVYTGELFF.

CDR3 sequence reads: CASSVTGGRGYTF. DNA of the CDR3: TGCGCCAGCAGCGTAACAGGGGGCCGGGGCTACACCTTC. V usage is TRBV5-1 and J usage is TRBJ1-2, with 9 positions matching TRBD1. The trim removed 4 bases at V and 8 bases at J, leaving 6 bases unmatched. This CDR3 contains 13 residues. Germline V CDR1 and CDR2: SGHRS, YFSETQ.

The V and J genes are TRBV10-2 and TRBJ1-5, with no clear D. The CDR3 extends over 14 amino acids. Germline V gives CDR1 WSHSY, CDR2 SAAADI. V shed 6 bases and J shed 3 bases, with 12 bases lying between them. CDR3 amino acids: CASRRADPNQPQHF. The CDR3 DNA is TGCGCCAGCAGGCGGGCCGACCCCAATCAGCCCCAGCATTTT.

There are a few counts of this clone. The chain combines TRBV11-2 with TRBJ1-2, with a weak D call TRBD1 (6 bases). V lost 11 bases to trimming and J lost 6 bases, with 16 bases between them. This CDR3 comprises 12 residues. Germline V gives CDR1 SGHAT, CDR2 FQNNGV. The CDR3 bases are TGTGCCTCGAGGCGGGGGGCGAATGGCTACACCTTC. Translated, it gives CASRRGANGYTF.

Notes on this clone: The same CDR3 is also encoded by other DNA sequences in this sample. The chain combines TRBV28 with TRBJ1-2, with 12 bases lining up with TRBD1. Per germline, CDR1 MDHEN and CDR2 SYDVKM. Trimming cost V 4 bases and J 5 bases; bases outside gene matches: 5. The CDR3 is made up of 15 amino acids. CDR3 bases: TGTGCCAGCAGTTCGGGACAGGGGGCATCATATGGCTACACCTTC. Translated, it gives CASSSGQGASYGYTF.